This passage covers 18 T cell receptor beta chains from one sample sequenced in a study of T-cell reconstitution after alpha-beta-depleted transplantation in children. A library of TCRbeta sequences, prepared with unique molecular identifiers, was generated. MiXCR, applied by TCRdb to the PCR reads, yields one record per CDR3 protein. This sample carries about 980,000 distinct CDR3 sequences, around 30% of them seen once, and the ten largest clones take 28%. Sequenced material: PBMCs, mostly from graft donor cells, taken 360 days after TCRalphabeta/CD19-depleted stem cell transplant. The receptors here all came from a boy younger than two who had a stem cell transplant for SCID, so the T cells may come from the graft donor.

The rearrangement links TRBV12-3 or TRBV12-4 to TRBJ2-1; tentatively, D is TRBD2 (5 bases). V was clipped by 2 bases and J by 6 bases, with 11 bases between them. This CDR3 has 14 amino acids. CDR3 nucleotide sequence: TGTGCCAGCAGTTTAATCGGCGCGGGCAATGAGCAGTTCTTC. It encodes CASSLIGAGNEQFF.

The chain links TRBV7-6 to TRBJ1-6; TRBD1 matches at 11 bases. Per germline, CDR1 SGHVS and CDR2 FNYEAQ. This CDR3 spans 19 amino acids. V lost 2 bases, J lost 3 bases, and 9 bases stayed unmatched. In DNA, the CDR3 is TGTGCCAGCAGCTTACTCTCGAGGGGACAGGGGGACTATAATTCACCCCTCCACTTT. The encoded protein is CASSLLSRGQGDYNSPLHF. Filled out from reference TRBV7-6 and TRBJ1-6, the complete variable domain reads GAGVSQSPRYKVTKRGQDVALRCDPISGHVSLYWYRQALGQGPEFLTYFNYEAQQDKSGLPNDRFSAERPEGSISTLTIQRTEQRDSAMYRCASSLLSRGQGDYNSPLHFGNGTRLTVT.

This chain uses TRBV5-6 with TRBJ2-2; tentatively, D is TRBD2 (5 bases). V lost 4 bases and J lost 1, with 14 bases in between. Germline assignment: CDR1 SGHDT and CDR2 YYEEEE. The CDR3 contains 16 residues. The CDR3 here is CASSPPDGLNTGELFF. CDR3 in DNA: TGTGCCAGCAGCCCCCCTGACGGACTGAACACCGGGGAGCTGTTTTTT.

This clonotype was seen more than once but under ten times. The chain links TRBV20-1 to TRBJ1-2; the D gene is possibly TRBD1 (5 bases). V lost 6 bases and J 2 bases, leaving 22 bases between the germline ends. The CDR3 extends over 16 amino acids. CDR1 is DFQATT and CDR2 is SNEGSKA in the germline V gene (reference sequence). CDR3 DNA sequence: TGCAGTGCCCCACAGGCAGGGCTCCCTTCCAACTATGGCTACACCTTC. Translating gives CSAPQAGLPSNYGYTF.

The V and J genes are TRBV20-1 and TRBJ2-4, with TRBD1 matching 8 bases. The CDR3 loop spans 15 amino acids. Germline CDR1 reads DFQATT; CDR2 reads SNEGSKA (reference sequence). The ends lost 6 bases at V and 0 bases at J; junction bases unmatched: 7. CDR3 protein: CSARDRNLAKNIQYF. The CDR3 coding sequence is TGCAGTGCCCGGGACAGGAACTTAGCCAAAAACATTCAGTACTTC.

The table lists this clonotype with a few counts. The rearrangement uses TRBV4-1 and TRBJ2-1; TRBD2 is a possible D gene (5 bases). The V end lost 4 bases, the J end lost 4 bases, and 11 bases lay between the germline ends. CDR1 is MGHRA, CDR2 YSYEKL, per germline. CDR3 length equals 14 residues. This chain's CDR3 is CASSPSGEYNEQFF. CDR3 DNA: TGCGCCAGCAGCCCGTCTGGGGAGTACAATGAGCAGTTCTTC.

This chain links TRBV15 with TRBJ1-4; 7 bases line up with TRBD1. With V trimmed by 1 base and J by 5 bases, 4 bases remained unmatched. Germline loops: CDR1 LNHNV, CDR2 YYDKDF (reference sequence). The CDR3 sequence is 15 residues long. The CDR3 loop is CATSRGGTVNEKLFF. In DNA form, the CDR3 reads TGTGCCACCAGCAGAGGTGGGACAGTCAATGAAAAACTGTTTTTT.

J is TRBJ2-5 and V is TRBV7-9; D gene unclear. Germline V CDR1 and CDR2: SEHNR, FQNEAQ (reference sequence). This CDR3 is built from 14 residues. Between the trimmed V and J ends, which lost 1 base and 1 base, there was a span of 7 bases. The CDR3: CASSLVASQETQYF. CDR3 bases: TGTGCCAGCAGCTTAGTCGCCTCCCAAGAGACCCAGTACTTC.

This sequence joins TRBV20-1 and TRBJ2-6; 7 nucleotides agree with TRBD1. The CDR3 covers 18 residues. Losses at the gene ends were 0 bases for V and 2 bases for J; bases not matched to a gene: 10. In germline, CDR1 is DFQATT, CDR2 SNEGSKA (reference sequence). This chain's CDR3 is CSARDARITGAGANVLTF. CDR3 coding DNA: TGCAGTGCTAGAGATGCCCGCATTACAGGGGCTGGGGCCAACGTCCTGACTTTC.

The chain carries TRBV11-2 and TRBJ2-3; D is unresolved. V was clipped by 1 base and J by 1 base, with 6 bases between them. This CDR3 contains 14 residues. Germline V CDR1 and CDR2: SGHAT, FQNNGV. DNA for the CDR3: TGTGCCAGCAGCTTAGTCATCGGCACAGATACGCAGTATTTT. It codes for CASSLVIGTDTQYF. Filled out from reference TRBV11-2 and TRBJ2-3, the complete variable domain reads EAGVAQSPRYKIIEKRQSVAFWCNPISGHATLYWYQQILGQGPKLLIQFQNNGVVDDSQLPKDRFSAERLKGVDSTLKIQPAKLEDSAVYLCASSLVIGTDTQYFGPGTRLTVL.

This rearrangement joins TRBV6-1 to TRBJ1-1; D perhaps matches TRBD1 (5 bases). This CDR3 region has 14 residues. Trimming left V 6 bases short and J 2 bases short, with 13 bases between. Per germline, CDR1 MNHNS and CDR2 SASEGT. CDR3 loop: CASSHPGTNTEAFF. The CDR3 region has the DNA TGTGCCAGCAGCCACCCAGGGACTAACACTGAAGCTTTCTTT.

In this sample, this clonotype turned up a few times. The chain has TRBV7-2 and TRBJ2-7, with 9 positions matching TRBD1. The trim removed 3 bases at V and 7 bases at J, leaving 10 bases unmatched. CDR1 is SGHTA and CDR2 is FQGNSA in the germline V gene. This CDR3 has 15 residues. The CDR3 nucleotides are TGTGCCAGCAGCTTTATACAGGGGGCGACGGGTGAGCAGTACTTC. This gives the protein CASSFIQGATGEQYF. Full variable domain (remainder filled in from reference TRBV7-2 and TRBJ2-7): GAGVSQSPSNKVTEKGKDVELRCDPISGHTALYWYRQSLGQGLEFLIYFQGNSAPDKSGLPSDRFSAERTGGSVSTLTIQRTQQEDSAVYLCASSFIQGATGEQYFGPGTRLTVT.

This chain connects TRBV29-1 to TRBJ2-3, with 7 bases identical to TRBD1. This CDR3 has 15 amino acids. Trimming at V came to 2 bases and at J to 4 bases, leaving 9 bases not matched to a gene. Germline V gene data show CDR1 as SQVTM and CDR2 as ANQGSEA. The DNA for the CDR3 is TGCAGCGTTGAAATTACCGACAGGGTGGCAGATACGCAGTATTTT. Its protein product is CSVEITDRVADTQYF.

The J gene is TRBJ1-5, the V gene TRBV12-3 or TRBV12-4, with D hard to call. The CDR3 extends over 16 amino acids. Trimming removed 7 bases from V and 0 bases from J, with 16 bases in between. DNA of the CDR3: TGTGCCAGCACCCCGCCCCCTAATTATAGCAATCAGCCCCAGCATTTT. This translates into CASTPPPNYSNQPQHF.

CDR3 nucleotide sequence: TGTGCCAGCAGTCCAAGACAGGGGGCTTTTAACTATGGCTACACCTTC. Translating gives CASSPRQGAFNYGYTF. The chain uses TRBV27 and TRBJ1-2; 10 bases fit TRBD1. The V and J ends lost 5 bases and 1 base, in that order; junction bases with no gene match: 7. The CDR3 contains 16 residues. Germline lookup yields CDR1 MNHEY and CDR2 SMNVEV (reference sequence).

This rearrangement joins TRBV4-3 to TRBJ2-2, with 13 bases that match TRBD2. Trimming took 6 bases from V and 6 from J; bases not matched to a gene: 4. CDR1 LGHNA and CDR2 YSLEER come from the germline V gene. The CDR3 spans 15 residues. The CDR3 DNA is TGCGCCAGCAGACTAGCGGGGGGGCCTCCCGGGGAGCTGTTTTTT. Its protein product is CASRLAGGPPGELFF.

This clonotype was counted between two and nine times. This sequence joins TRBV7-9 and TRBJ2-3, with unresolved D. This CDR3 spans 15 amino acids. Trimming took off 0 bases at V and 0 bases at J, with 7 bases between the two ends. Germline V gene lookup returns CDR1 SEHNR and CDR2 FQNEAQ (reference sequence). This CDR3 is CASSLAPSSTDTQYF. CDR3 nucleotide sequence: TGTGCCAGCAGCTTAGCCCCCTCTAGCACAGATACGCAGTATTTT.

This clonotype came up once. The chain carries TRBV12-3 or TRBV12-4 and TRBJ2-1; the match to TRBD2 covers 9 bases. The length of the CDR3 is 15 residues. V trimming: 6 bases; J trimming: 7 bases; junction bases outside the gene matches: 10. The CDR3 spells CASSQVGLARNEQFF. The CDR3 nucleotides read TGTGCCAGCAGCCAAGTTGGACTAGCGAGGAATGAGCAGTTCTTC.